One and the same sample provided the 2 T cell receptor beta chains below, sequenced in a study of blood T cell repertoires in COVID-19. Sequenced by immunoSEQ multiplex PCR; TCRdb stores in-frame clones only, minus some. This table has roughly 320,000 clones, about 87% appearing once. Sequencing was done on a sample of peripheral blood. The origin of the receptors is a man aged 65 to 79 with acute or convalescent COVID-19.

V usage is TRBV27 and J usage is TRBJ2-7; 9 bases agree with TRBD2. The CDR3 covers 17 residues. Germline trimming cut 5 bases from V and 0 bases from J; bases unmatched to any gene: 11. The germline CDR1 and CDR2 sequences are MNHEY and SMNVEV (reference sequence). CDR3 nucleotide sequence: TGTGCCAGCAGTGCTATGGTTAGCGGGGGAAGCTCCTACGAGCAGTACTTC. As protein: CASSAMVSGGSSYEQYF.

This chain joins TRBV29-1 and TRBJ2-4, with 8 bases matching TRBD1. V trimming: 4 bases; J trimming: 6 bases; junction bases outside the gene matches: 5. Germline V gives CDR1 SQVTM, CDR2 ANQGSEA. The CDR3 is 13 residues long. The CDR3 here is CSVGQDRGNIQYF. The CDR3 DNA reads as TGCAGCGTTGGGCAAGACAGGGGAAACATTCAGTACTTC.